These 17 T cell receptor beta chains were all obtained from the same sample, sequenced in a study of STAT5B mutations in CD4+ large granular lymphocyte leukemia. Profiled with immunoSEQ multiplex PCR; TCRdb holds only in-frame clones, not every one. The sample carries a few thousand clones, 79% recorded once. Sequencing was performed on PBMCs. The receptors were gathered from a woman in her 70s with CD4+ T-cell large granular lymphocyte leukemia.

The CDR3 sequence is CSVGLDYQETQYF. DNA of the CDR3: TGCAGCGTTGGACTGGACTACCAAGAGACCCAGTACTTC. This sequence joins TRBV29-1 and TRBJ2-5, with D possibly being TRBD2 (5 bases). From germline, CDR1 is SQVTM and CDR2 ANQGSEA. Trimming stripped 4 bases from V and 0 bases from J, with 9 bases between. There are 13 residues in the CDR3.

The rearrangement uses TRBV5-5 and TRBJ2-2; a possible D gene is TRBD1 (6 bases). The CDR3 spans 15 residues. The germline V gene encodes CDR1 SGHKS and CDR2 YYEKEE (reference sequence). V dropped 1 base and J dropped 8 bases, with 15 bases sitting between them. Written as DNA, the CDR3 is TGTGCCAGCAGCTTGAACGCGCAGGGGAGAGGGGAGCTGTTTTTT. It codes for CASSLNAQGRGELFF.

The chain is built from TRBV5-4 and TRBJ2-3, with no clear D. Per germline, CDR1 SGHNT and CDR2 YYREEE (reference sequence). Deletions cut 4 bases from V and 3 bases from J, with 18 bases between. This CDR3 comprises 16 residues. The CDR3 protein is CASSGPGLLVTDTQYF. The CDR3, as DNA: TGTGCCAGCAGCGGACCCGGGCTACTCGTGACAGATACGCAGTATTTT.

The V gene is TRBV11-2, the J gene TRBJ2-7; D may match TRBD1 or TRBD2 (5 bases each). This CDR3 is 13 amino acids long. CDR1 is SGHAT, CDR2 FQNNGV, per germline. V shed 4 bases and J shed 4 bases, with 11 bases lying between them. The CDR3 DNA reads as TGTGCCAGCAGCTGGGGACCGACGTACGAGCAGTACTTC. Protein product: CASSWGPTYEQYF.

This chain's CDR3 is CASSLAGTGSTEAFF. CDR3 in DNA: TGTGCCAGCAGCTTAGCCGGGACAGGGTCCACTGAAGCTTTCTTT. The gene calls are TRBV7-8 and TRBJ1-1; 9 bases align to TRBD1. Losses at the gene ends were 0 bases for V and 4 bases for J; bases not matched to a gene: 3. Germline V gives CDR1 SGHVS, CDR2 FQNEAQ. The CDR3 has 15 amino acids.

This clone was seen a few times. CDR3 nucleotide sequence: TGTGCCAGCAGCTTCGGACCCTCCTACGAGCAGTACTTC. It codes for CASSFGPSYEQYF. The genes are TRBV7-7 and TRBJ2-7, with D unresolved. This CDR3 has 13 residues. The V end lost 3 bases, the J end lost 0 bases, and 6 bases lay between the germline ends. The germline V gene encodes CDR1 SSHAT and CDR2 FNYEAQ (reference sequence).

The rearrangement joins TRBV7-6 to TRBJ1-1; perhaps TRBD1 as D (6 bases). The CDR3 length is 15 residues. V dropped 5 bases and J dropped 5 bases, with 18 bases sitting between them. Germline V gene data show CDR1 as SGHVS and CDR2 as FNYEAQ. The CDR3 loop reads CASSPTGGAKTEAFF. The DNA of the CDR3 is TGTGCCAGCAGCCCGACGGGGGGGGCGAAAACTGAAGCTTTCTTT.

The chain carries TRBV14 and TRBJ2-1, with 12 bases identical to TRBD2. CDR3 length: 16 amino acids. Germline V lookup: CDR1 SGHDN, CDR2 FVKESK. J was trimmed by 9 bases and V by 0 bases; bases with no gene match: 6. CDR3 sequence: CASSQDTSGGRLEQFF. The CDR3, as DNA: TGTGCCAGCAGCCAAGATACTAGCGGGGGGAGGCTTGAGCAGTTCTTC.

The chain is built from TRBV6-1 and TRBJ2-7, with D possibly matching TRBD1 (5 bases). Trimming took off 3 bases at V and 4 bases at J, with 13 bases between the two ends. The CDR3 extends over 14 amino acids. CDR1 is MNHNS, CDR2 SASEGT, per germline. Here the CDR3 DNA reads TGTGCCAGCAGTGAGTCAGGGCGACGTTACGAGCAGTACTTC. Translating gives CASSESGRRYEQYF.

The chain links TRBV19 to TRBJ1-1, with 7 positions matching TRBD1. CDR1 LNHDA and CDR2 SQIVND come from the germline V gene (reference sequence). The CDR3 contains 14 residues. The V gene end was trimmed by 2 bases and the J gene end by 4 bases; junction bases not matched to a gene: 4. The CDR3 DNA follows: TGTGCCAGTAGTATAAGTGACAGGGCCACTGAAGCTTTCTTT. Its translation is CASSISDRATEAFF.

CDR3 protein: CASSSTSGPYEQYF. The CDR3 coding sequence is TGCGCCAGCAGCTCGACTAGCGGCCCCTACGAGCAGTACTTC. The rearrangement joins TRBV5-1 to TRBJ2-7; 9 positions agree with TRBD2. V shed 3 bases and J 2 bases; nucleotides not matched to a gene: 3. Germline CDR1 is SGHRS and CDR2 is YFSETQ. The CDR3 covers 14 residues.

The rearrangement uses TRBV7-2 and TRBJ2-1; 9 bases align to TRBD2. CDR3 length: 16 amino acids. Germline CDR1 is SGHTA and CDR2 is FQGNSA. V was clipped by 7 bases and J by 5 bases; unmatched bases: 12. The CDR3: CASKTGAASGDNEQFF. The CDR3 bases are TGTGCCAGCAAGACCGGCGCGGCTAGCGGGGACAATGAGCAGTTCTTC.

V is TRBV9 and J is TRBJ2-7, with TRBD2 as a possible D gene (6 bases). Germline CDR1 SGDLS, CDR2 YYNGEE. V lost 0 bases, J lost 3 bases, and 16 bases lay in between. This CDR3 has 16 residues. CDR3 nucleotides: TGTGCCAGCAGCGTAGGCGGGGCGGGCTCCCTCTACGAGCAGTACTTC. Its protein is CASSVGGAGSLYEQYF.

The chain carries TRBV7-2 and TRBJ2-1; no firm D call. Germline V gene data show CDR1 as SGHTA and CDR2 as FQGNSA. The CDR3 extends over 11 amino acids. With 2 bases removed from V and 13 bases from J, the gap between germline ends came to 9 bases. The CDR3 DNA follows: TGTGCCAGCAGCTTACTAGAATCCCAGTTCTTC. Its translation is CASSLLESQFF.

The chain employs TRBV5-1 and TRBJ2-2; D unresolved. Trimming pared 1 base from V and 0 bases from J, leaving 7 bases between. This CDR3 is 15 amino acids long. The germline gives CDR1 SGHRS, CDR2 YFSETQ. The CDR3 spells CASSLYGPNTGELFF. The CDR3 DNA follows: TGCGCCAGCAGCTTGTACGGCCCGAACACCGGGGAGCTGTTTTTT.

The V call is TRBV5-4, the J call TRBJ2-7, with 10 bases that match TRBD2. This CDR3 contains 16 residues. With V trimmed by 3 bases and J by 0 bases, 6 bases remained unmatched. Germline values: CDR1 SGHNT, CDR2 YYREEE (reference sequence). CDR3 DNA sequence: TGTGCCAGCAGCTCCTGGACTAGCGGAAGCTCCTACGAGCAGTACTTC. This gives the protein CASSSWTSGSSYEQYF.

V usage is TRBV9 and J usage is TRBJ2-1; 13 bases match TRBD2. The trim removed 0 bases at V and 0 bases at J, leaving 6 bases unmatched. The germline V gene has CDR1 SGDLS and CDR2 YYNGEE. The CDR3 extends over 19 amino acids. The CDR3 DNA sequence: TGTGCCAGCAGCGTAGGGGGACTAGCGGGGCCAAGCTCCTACAATGAGCAGTTCTTC. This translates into CASSVGGLAGPSSYNEQFF.